Listed here are 28 T cell receptor beta chains from one sample, sequenced in a study of T cell responses to AZD1222 COVID-19 vaccine. Clones were sequenced by immunoSEQ multiplex PCR, and TCRdb holds only the in-frame ones, with some missing. The sample has 75,000 to 95,000 clones, roughly 90% seen once. The sample consisted of peripheral blood, taken on day 0 of AZD1222 vaccination. All receptors derive from an adult in good health.

The sample holds a few counts of this clone. Different DNA sequences within this sample yield the same CDR3. The gene calls are TRBV20-1 and TRBJ2-7; 11 bases are a match to TRBD1. V dropped 5 bases and J dropped 7; count of bases not matched to a gene: 1. The CDR3 extends over 11 amino acids. Germline assignment: CDR1 DFQATT and CDR2 SNEGSKA (reference sequence). The CDR3 protein is CSAGDRGEQYF. DNA of the CDR3: TGCAGTGCTGGGGACAGGGGGGAGCAGTACTTC.

The chain has TRBV12-3 or TRBV12-4 and TRBJ1-2; 7 bases align to TRBD1. V shed 10 bases and J 6 bases; nucleotides not matched to a gene: 5. The CDR3 loop spans 11 amino acids. CDR3 sequence reads: CATYGQDGYTF. The CDR3 DNA sequence: TGTGCCACCTATGGACAGGATGGCTACACCTTC.

The chain joins TRBV7-8 to TRBJ1-1; D may be TRBD1 (6 bases). Per germline, CDR1 SGHVS and CDR2 FQNEAQ. Trimming cost V 1 base and J 3 bases, with 9 bases left between them. There are 14 residues in the CDR3. This CDR3 is CASSLVTGHTEAFF. The CDR3 DNA reads TGTGCCAGCAGCTTAGTCACAGGGCACACTGAAGCTTTCTTT.

The rearrangement links TRBV6-5 to TRBJ1-2; no clear D. Germline values: CDR1 MNHEY, CDR2 SVGAGI. The V end lost 0 bases, the J end lost 5 bases, and 10 bases lay between the germline ends. The CDR3 spans 14 residues. The CDR3 region is CASSYSRPQYGYTF. Written as DNA, the CDR3 is TGTGCCAGCAGTTACTCTCGTCCGCAGTATGGCTACACCTTC.

This clone was observed a few times. This chain connects TRBV7-9 to TRBJ2-7; TRBD2 aligns across 10 bases. V trimming: 6 bases; J trimming: 0 bases; junction bases outside the gene matches: 5. The CDR3 runs to 15 residues. Germline V gene sequence: CDR1 SEHNR, CDR2 FQNEAQ (reference sequence). DNA of the CDR3: TGTGCCAGCAGACCCAGCGGGAGGGCCTCCTACGAGCAGTACTTC. This translates into CASRPSGRASYEQYF.

The chain carries TRBV7-8 and TRBJ1-6; possible D gene TRBD1, 6 bases. Germline-derived CDR1 and CDR2 are SGHVS and FQNEAQ. This CDR3 is built from 14 residues. V shed 5 bases and J shed 13 bases, with 18 bases lying between them. CDR3 in amino acids: CASSLGGFLSPLHF. In DNA form, the CDR3 reads TGTGCCAGCAGCCTGGGGGGCTTTCTCTCCCCCCTCCACTTT.

CDR3 sequence: CASSPRASFRAFF. The CDR3 DNA sequence: TGTGCCAGCAGCCCCCGGGCCTCTTTTCGGGCTTTCTTT. V and J are TRBV5-6 and TRBJ1-1; D call uncertain. Trimming left V 4 bases short and J 11 bases short, with 18 bases between. Germline loops: CDR1 SGHDT, CDR2 YYEEEE. The CDR3 runs 13 residues. Together with reference TRBV5-6 and TRBJ1-1, the CDR3 gives the full variable domain: DAGVTQSPTHLIKTRGQQVTLRCSPKSGHDTVSWYQQALGQGPQFIFQYYEEEERQRGNFPDRFSGHQFPNYSSELNVNALLLGDSALYLCASSPRASFRAFFGQGTRLTVV.

V gene TRBV7-3 combines with J gene TRBJ2-1, with 9 bases identical to TRBD2. Germline V gene lookup returns CDR1 SGHTA and CDR2 FQGTGA. V trimming: 5 bases; J trimming: 4 bases; junction bases outside the gene matches: 6. The CDR3 covers 15 residues. CDR3 region: CASSPATSGYNEQFF. The CDR3 DNA is TGTGCCAGCAGCCCCGCGACTAGCGGTTACAATGAGCAGTTCTTC.

The chain recombines TRBV4-1 with TRBJ2-1; TRBD2 agrees at 8 bases. The CDR3 runs 15 residues. Germline V gene sequence: CDR1 MGHRA, CDR2 YSYEKL. The trim removed 1 base at V and 8 bases at J, leaving 7 bases unmatched. The CDR3, as DNA: TGCGCCAGCAGCCAAGTCACCGGGGGGGCCCATGAGCAGTTCTTC. The encoded protein is CASSQVTGGAHEQFF.

This clone came up a few times. This chain connects TRBV5-6 to TRBJ2-7, with D maybe TRBD2 (6 bases). V lost 0 bases, J lost 3 bases, and 7 bases lay in between. Germline V CDR1 and CDR2: SGHDT, YYEEEE. The CDR3 extends over 13 amino acids. CDR3 residues: CASSLGTNYEQYF. The CDR3 DNA is TGTGCCAGCAGCTTGGGGACTAACTACGAGCAGTACTTC.

J is TRBJ2-7 and V is TRBV5-4, with D perhaps TRBD1 (6 bases). V lost 6 bases and J lost 5, with 18 bases in between. CDR3 length: 14 residues. The germline V gene encodes CDR1 SGHNT and CDR2 YYREEE (reference sequence). The CDR3 nucleotides are TGTGCCAGCACCGAACAATCAGGGGTGAACGAGCAGTACTTC. Translated: CASTEQSGVNEQYF.

The V call is TRBV5-3, the J call TRBJ1-4; a possible D gene is TRBD1 (5 bases). TRBV5-3 is flagged as an ORF with uncertain function. The germline V and J ends were trimmed by 5 bases and 0 bases, with 14 bases remaining between them. This CDR3 has 16 residues. CDR3 region: CARSPGTPATNEKLFF. CDR3 coding DNA: TGTGCCAGAAGTCCCGGGACGCCTGCAACTAATGAAAAACTGTTTTTT.

J is TRBJ1-2 and V is TRBV6-2 or TRBV6-3; D may be TRBD1 (5 bases). Per the germline V gene, CDR1 is MNHEY and CDR2 is SVGEGT. Trimming removed 6 bases at V and 3 bases at J, with 11 bases between. The CDR3 loop spans 13 amino acids. The CDR3 sequence: CASSRQGDYGYTF. The CDR3 bases are TGTGCCAGCAGCCGTCAGGGAGACTATGGCTACACCTTC.

The rearrangement uses TRBV7-9 and TRBJ2-1; 11 positions match TRBD2. Germline-derived CDR1 and CDR2 are SEHNR and FQNEAQ (reference sequence). The ends lost 9 bases at V and 5 bases at J; junction bases unmatched: 9. The CDR3 contains 15 residues. The CDR3 loop reads CAREIAGGPHNEQFF. The CDR3 DNA is TGTGCCAGGGAAATAGCGGGAGGGCCACACAATGAGCAGTTCTTC.

This chain connects TRBV4-1 to TRBJ2-3; the D gene is possibly TRBD1 (6 bases). CDR1 is MGHRA, CDR2 YSYEKL, per germline. The length of the CDR3 is 13 residues. V was cut by 2 bases and J by 10 bases, with 13 bases left in between. The CDR3 sequence is CASSQWLGGAQYF. The DNA of the CDR3 is TGCGCCAGCAGCCAATGGCTAGGGGGTGCGCAGTATTTT.

This chain joins TRBV3-1 (or the pseudogene TRBV3-2) and TRBJ2-1; 9 bases map to TRBD2. Germline V gives CDR1 LGHDT, CDR2 YNNKEL (reference sequence). Trimming took 0 bases from V and 8 from J; bases not matched to a gene: 8. There are 16 residues in the CDR3. This CDR3 is CASSQDMAGGNDEQFF. The CDR3 coding sequence is TGTGCCAGCAGCCAAGATATGGCGGGGGGGAACGATGAGCAGTTCTTC.

The V gene is TRBV18, the J gene TRBJ1-1; D ambiguous. There are 11 residues in the CDR3. CDR1 and CDR2 (germline): KGHSH, LQKENI. Trimming left V 4 bases short and J 8 bases short, with 8 bases between. The CDR3 loop reads CASSLQEEAFF. The CDR3 nucleotides read TGTGCCAGCTCACTGCAGGAGGAAGCTTTCTTT.

V usage is TRBV10-1 and J usage is TRBJ1-2, with D perhaps TRBD1 (5 bases). The germline gives CDR1 WNHNN, CDR2 SYGVQD (reference sequence). The CDR3 is made up of 16 amino acids. Between the trimmed V and J ends, which lost 4 bases and 7 bases, there was a span of 22 bases. CDR3 region: CASSVRDLFIEPGYTF. CDR3 in DNA: TGCGCCAGCAGTGTCAGGGACCTCTTCATCGAGCCTGGCTACACCTTC.

This chain links TRBV6-6 with TRBJ2-2; TRBD2 might be the D (6 bases). CDR3 size: 13 residues. The germline V gene encodes CDR1 MNHNY and CDR2 SVGAGI (reference sequence). V dropped 11 bases and J dropped 2 bases, with 12 bases sitting between them. The CDR3 spells CAAAGTNTGELFF. The CDR3 coding sequence is TGTGCCGCCGCCGGGACTAACACCGGGGAGCTGTTTTTT.

The chain has TRBV5-6 and TRBJ2-5; TRBD2 agrees at 8 bases. CDR1 is SGHDT and CDR2 is YYEEEE in the germline V gene. The V segment lost 4 bases and the J segment 0 bases; nucleotides outside the gene matches: 5. This CDR3 region has 15 residues. CDR3 protein: CASSLISGNQETQYF. Here the CDR3 DNA reads TGTGCCAGCAGCCTAATTAGCGGGAACCAAGAGACCCAGTACTTC.

V gene TRBV4-2 combines with J gene TRBJ1-3; D is uncertain. The germline V and J ends were trimmed by 0 bases and 3 bases, with 6 bases remaining between them. CDR1 is LGHNA and CDR2 is YNFKEQ in the germline V gene. The CDR3 covers 14 residues. The CDR3 spells CASSQERGGNTIYF. The CDR3 nucleotides read TGTGCCAGCAGCCAAGAGCGTGGTGGAAACACCATATATTTT.

This clone has just a few counts. V and J are TRBV7-3 and TRBJ2-1; D ambiguous. The CDR3 extends over 14 amino acids. V was cut by 1 base and J by 8 bases, with 12 bases left in between. Per germline, CDR1 SGHTA and CDR2 FQGTGA. The CDR3 reads CASSLSPARDEQFF. CDR3 in DNA: TGTGCCAGCAGCTTAAGCCCGGCTCGGGATGAGCAGTTCTTC.

In the case of this clone: Germline and junction disagree at one end, which may indicate a read error. V and J are TRBV7-9 and TRBJ2-7; unclear D gene. Per germline, CDR1 SEHNR and CDR2 FQNEAQ (reference sequence). The CDR3 contains 12 residues. CDR3 bases: TGTGCCAGCAGCTTAGCGCTAGAGCCGAAGTTCTTC. Encoded protein: CASSLALEPKFF.

This clone was found once. The chain is built from TRBV6-1 and TRBJ1-1, with D unresolved. Trimming left V 1 base short and J 5 bases short, with 14 bases between. Germline CDR1 is MNHNS and CDR2 is SASEGT. This CDR3 region has 15 residues. DNA for the CDR3: TGTGCCAGCAGTGAAGAGGGATACAGTCGAACTGAAGCTTTCTTT. As protein: CASSEEGYSRTEAFF.

The chain uses TRBV13 and TRBJ1-2; tentatively, D is TRBD1 (6 bases). V gave up 5 bases and J gave up 5 bases, with 18 bases separating them. Germline CDR1 is PRHDT and CDR2 is FYEKMQ (reference sequence). The CDR3 has 15 amino acids. CDR3 protein: CASSTWGAPVYGYTF. The DNA of the CDR3 is TGTGCCAGCAGCACCTGGGGGGCTCCTGTTTATGGCTACACCTTC. The full variable domain, with the rest looked up from reference TRBV13 and TRBJ1-2, is AAGVIQSPRHLIKEKRETATLKCYPIPRHDTVYWYQQGPGQDPQFLISFYEKMQSDKGSIPDRFSAQQFSDYHSELNMSSLELGDSALYFCASSTWGAPVYGYTFGSGTRLTVV.

The J gene is TRBJ1-6, the V gene TRBV9; 7 nucleotides agree with TRBD1. The length of the CDR3 is 14 residues. The V segment lost 4 bases and the J segment 8 bases; nucleotides outside the gene matches: 6. Per the germline V gene, CDR1 is SGDLS and CDR2 is YYNGEE. The CDR3 nucleotides are TGTGCCAGCAGCTCCAGCCAGGGGGATTCACCCCTCCACTTT. It specifies CASSSSQGDSPLHF.

This sequence joins TRBV6-4 and TRBJ2-7; perhaps TRBD2 as D (6 bases). V gave up 3 bases and J gave up 1 base, with 10 bases separating them. The CDR3 consists of 14 residues. Germline V CDR1 and CDR2: MRHNA, SNTAGT. CDR3 amino acids: CASSERGASYEQYF. The CDR3, as DNA: TGTGCCAGCAGTGAGCGGGGTGCGTCCTACGAGCAGTACTTC.

The V gene is TRBV4-1, the J gene TRBJ2-4, with 11 nucleotides matching TRBD2. The CDR3 extends over 20 amino acids. Per germline, CDR1 MGHRA and CDR2 YSYEKL. The V gene end was trimmed by 4 bases and the J gene end by 0 bases; junction bases not matched to a gene: 14. The CDR3 DNA sequence: TGCGCCAGCAGCCCCGGGTGGGCTAGCGGGAGGTCTTTAGCCAAAAACATTCAGTACTTC. Its translation: CASSPGWASGRSLAKNIQYF.